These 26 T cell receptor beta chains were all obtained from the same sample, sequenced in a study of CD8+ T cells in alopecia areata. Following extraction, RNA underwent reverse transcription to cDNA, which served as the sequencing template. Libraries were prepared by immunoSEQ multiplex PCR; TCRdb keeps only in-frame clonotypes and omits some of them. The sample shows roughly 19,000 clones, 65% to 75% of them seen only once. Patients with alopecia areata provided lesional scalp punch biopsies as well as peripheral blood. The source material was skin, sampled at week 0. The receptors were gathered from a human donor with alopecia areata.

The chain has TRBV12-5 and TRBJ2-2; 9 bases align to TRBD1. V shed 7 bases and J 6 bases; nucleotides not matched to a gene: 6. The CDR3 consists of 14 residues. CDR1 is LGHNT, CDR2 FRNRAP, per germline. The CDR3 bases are TGTGCTAGTGCCCTGGGACAGGGAGCCGGGGAGCTGTTTTTT. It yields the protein CASALGQGAGELFF.

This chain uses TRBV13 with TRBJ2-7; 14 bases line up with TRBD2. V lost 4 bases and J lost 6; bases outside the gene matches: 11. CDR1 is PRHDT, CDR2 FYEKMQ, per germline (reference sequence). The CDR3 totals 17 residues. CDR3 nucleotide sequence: TGTGCCAGCAGCTCTCTCCTGACTAGCGGGGGGGCTGGCGAGCAGTACTTC. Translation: CASSSLLTSGGAGEQYF.

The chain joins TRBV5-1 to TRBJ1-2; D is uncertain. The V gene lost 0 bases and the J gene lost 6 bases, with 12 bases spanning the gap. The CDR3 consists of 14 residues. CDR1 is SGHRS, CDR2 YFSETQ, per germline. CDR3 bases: TGCGCCAGCAGCTTGGGCAGTCCCCAGGATGGCTACACCTTC. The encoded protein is CASSLGSPQDGYTF.

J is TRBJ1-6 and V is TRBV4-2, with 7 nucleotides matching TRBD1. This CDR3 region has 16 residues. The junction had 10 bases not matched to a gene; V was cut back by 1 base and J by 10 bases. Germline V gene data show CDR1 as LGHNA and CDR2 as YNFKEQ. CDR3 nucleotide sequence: TGTGCCAGCAGCCAAGGAAGGGACAGTCCTTACTCACCCCTCCACTTT. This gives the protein CASSQGRDSPYSPLHF.

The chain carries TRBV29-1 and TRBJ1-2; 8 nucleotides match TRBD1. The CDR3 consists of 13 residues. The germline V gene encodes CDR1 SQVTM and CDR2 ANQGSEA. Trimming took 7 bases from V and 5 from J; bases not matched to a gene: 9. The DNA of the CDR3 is TGCAGCGGGGAGGACAGGGATGGGTATGGCTACACCTTC. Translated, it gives CSGEDRDGYGYTF.

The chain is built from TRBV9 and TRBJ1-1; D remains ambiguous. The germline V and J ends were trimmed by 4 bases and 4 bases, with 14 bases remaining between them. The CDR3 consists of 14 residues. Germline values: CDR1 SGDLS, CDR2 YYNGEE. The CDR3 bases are TGTGCCAGCAGCCCCCAAACTACCAGCACTGAAGCTTTCTTT. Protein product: CASSPQTTSTEAFF.

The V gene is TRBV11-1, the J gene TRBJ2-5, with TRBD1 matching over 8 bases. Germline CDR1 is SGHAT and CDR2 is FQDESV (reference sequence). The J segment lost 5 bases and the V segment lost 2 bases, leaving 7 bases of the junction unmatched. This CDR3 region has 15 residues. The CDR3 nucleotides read TGTGCCAGCAGCTTATCTTCAGGGGGCGGGGAGACCCAGTACTTC. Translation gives CASSLSSGGGETQYF.

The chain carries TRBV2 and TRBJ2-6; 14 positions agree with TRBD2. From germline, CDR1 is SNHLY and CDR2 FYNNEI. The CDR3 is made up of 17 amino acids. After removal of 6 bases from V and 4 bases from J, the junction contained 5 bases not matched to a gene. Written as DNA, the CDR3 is TGTGCCAGCAGCGGGACTAGCGGGGGTACCGGGGCCAACGTCCTGACTTTC. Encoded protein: CASSGTSGGTGANVLTF.

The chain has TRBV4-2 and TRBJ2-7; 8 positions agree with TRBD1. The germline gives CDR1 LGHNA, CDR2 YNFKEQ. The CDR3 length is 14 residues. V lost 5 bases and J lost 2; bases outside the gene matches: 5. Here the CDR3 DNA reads TGTGCCAGCAGCTCCCAGGACAGGGCCTACGAGCAGTACTTC. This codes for CASSSQDRAYEQYF.

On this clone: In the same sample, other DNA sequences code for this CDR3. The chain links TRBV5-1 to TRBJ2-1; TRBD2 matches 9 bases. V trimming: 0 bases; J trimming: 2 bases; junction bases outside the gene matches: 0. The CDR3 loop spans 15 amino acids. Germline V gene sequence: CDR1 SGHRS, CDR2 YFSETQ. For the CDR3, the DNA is TGCGCCAGCAGCTTGGTAGCGGGGGCCTACAATGAGCAGTTCTTC. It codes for CASSLVAGAYNEQFF.

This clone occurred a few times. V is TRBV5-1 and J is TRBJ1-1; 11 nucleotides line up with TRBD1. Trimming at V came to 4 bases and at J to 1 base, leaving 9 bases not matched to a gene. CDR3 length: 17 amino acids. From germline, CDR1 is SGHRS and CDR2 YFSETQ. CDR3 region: CASSLDRGRSQNTEAFF. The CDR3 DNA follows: TGCGCCAGCAGCCTGGACAGGGGGCGATCCCAGAACACTGAAGCTTTCTTT.

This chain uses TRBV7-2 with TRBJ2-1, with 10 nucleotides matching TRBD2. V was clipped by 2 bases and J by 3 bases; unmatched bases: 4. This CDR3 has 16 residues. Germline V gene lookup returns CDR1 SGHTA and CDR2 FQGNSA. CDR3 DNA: TGTGCCAGCAGCTTATCACTAGCGGGGATCTACAATGAGCAGTTCTTC. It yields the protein CASSLSLAGIYNEQFF.

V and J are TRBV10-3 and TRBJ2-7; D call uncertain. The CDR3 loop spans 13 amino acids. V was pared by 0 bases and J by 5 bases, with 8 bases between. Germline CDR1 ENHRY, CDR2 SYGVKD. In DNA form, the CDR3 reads TGTGCCATCAGTGAGTCCGTTAGTGACGAGCAGTACTTC. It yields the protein CAISESVSDEQYF.

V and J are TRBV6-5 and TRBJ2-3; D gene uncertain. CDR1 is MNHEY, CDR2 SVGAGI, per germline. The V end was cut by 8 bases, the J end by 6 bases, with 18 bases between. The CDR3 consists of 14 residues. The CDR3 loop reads CASLTVDKKDTQYF. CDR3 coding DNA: TGTGCCAGCCTTACTGTAGACAAGAAGGATACGCAGTATTTT.

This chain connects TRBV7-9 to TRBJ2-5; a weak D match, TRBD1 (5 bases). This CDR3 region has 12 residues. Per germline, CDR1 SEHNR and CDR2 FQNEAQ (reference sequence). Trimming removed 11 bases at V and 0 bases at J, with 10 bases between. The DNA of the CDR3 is TGTGCCGTGGACAAGTACCAAGAGACCCAGTACTTC. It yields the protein CAVDKYQETQYF.

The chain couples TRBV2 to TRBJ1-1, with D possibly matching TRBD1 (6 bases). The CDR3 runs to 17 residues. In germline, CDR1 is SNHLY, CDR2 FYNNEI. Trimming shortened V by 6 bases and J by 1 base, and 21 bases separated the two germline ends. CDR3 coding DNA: TGTGCCAGCAGGCTCCTGGGTTGGGGACAAAAGAACACTGAAGCTTTCTTT. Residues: CASRLLGWGQKNTEAFF.

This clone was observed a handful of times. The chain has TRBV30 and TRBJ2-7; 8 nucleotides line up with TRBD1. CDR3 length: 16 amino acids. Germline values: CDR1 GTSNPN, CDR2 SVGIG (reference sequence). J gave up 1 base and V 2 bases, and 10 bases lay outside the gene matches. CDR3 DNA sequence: TGTGCCTGGAGTCGAGGACAGGGAATCAGGTCCTACGAGCAGTACTTC. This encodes CAWSRGQGIRSYEQYF.

CDR3 loop: CASSLDGNQPQHF. The CDR3 bases are TGTGCCAGCAGCTTGGATGGAAATCAGCCCCAGCATTTT. The chain uses TRBV5-4 and TRBJ1-5; D unresolved. Germline V gives CDR1 SGHNT, CDR2 YYREEE (reference sequence). The CDR3 has 13 amino acids. Trimming shortened V by 0 bases and J by 4 bases, and 5 bases separated the two germline ends.

The CDR3 region is CASSRDLKGETQYF. CDR3 DNA sequence: TGTGCCAGCAGCCGAGACCTGAAGGGTGAGACCCAGTACTTC. The chain carries TRBV11-2 and TRBJ2-5; D gene ambiguous. Trimming left V 5 bases short and J 5 bases short, with 15 bases between. CDR3 length: 14 residues. Germline-derived CDR1 and CDR2 are SGHAT and FQNNGV.

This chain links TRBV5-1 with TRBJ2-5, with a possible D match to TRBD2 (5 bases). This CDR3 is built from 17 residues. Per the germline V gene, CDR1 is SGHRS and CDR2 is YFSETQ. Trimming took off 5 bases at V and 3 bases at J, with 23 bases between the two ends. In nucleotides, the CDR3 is TGCGCCAGCAGACCCCTGGCATCGGGGAAATCTAAAGAGACCCAGTACTTC. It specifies CASRPLASGKSKETQYF.

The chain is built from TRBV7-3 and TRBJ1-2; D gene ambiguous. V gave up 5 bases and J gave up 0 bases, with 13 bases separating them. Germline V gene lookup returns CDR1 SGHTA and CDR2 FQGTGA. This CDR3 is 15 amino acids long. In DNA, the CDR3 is TGTGCCAGCAGCGCCCCAGGCCCAGCTAACTATGGCTACACCTTC. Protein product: CASSAPGPANYGYTF.

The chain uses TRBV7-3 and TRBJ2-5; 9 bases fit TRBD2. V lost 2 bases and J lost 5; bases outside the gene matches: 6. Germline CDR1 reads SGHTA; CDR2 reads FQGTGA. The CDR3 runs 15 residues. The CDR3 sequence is CASSLEAGGRETQYF. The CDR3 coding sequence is TGTGCCAGCAGCTTAGAAGCGGGGGGACGTGAGACCCAGTACTTC.

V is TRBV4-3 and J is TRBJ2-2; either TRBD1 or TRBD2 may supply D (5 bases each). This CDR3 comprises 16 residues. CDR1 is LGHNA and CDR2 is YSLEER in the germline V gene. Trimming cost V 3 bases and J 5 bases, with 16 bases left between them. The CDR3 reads CASSHMDRGGTGELFF. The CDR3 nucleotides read TGCGCCAGCAGCCACATGGATCGTGGGGGAACCGGGGAGCTGTTTTTT.

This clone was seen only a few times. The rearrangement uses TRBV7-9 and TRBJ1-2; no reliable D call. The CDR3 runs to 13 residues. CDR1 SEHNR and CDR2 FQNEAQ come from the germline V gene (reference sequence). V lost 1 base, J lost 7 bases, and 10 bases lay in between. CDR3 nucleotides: TGTGCCAGCAGCTTAGAAGGGAGTTCTGGCTACACCTTC. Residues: CASSLEGSSGYTF.

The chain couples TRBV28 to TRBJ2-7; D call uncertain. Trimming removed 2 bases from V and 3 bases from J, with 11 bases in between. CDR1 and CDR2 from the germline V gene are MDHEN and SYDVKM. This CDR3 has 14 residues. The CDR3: CASSLGQIFYEQYF. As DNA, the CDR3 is TGTGCCAGCAGTTTAGGGCAGATATTCTACGAGCAGTACTTC.

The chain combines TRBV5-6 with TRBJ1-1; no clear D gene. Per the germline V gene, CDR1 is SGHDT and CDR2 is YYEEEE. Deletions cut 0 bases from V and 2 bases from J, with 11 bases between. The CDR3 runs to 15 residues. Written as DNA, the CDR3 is TGTGCCAGCAGCTTGGTAGGAGGTTCCAACACTGAAGCTTTCTTT. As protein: CASSLVGGSNTEAFF.